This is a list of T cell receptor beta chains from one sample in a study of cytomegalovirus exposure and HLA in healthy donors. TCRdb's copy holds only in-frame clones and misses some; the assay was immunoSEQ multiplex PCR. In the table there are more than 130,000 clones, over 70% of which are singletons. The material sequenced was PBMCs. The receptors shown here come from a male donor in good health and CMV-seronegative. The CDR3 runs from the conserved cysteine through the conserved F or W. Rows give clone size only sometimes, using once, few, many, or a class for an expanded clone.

CDR3 protein: CAGSLGGYGYTF
clone size: NA
V gene: TRBV7-9
J gene: TRBJ1-2

CDR3 protein: CASSSPTSGGANEQFF
clone size: NA
V gene: TRBV7-3
J gene: TRBJ2-1

CDR3 protein: CASSYSPWTGNEQFF
clone size: few
V gene: TRBV6-5
J gene: TRBJ2-1

CDR3 protein: CASSLDRGGNTIYF
clone size: NA
V gene: TRBV5-1
J gene: TRBJ1-3

CDR3 protein: CASSQGARAYNEQFF
clone size: NA
V gene: TRBV4-2
J gene: TRBJ2-1

CDR3 protein: CSVESRAENTIYF
clone size: NA
V gene: TRBV29-1
J gene: TRBJ1-3

CDR3 protein: CASSAPLLHQPQHF
clone size: NA
V gene: TRBV6-6
J gene: TRBJ1-5

CDR3 protein: CASSAHGTGMYEQYF
clone size: NA
V gene: TRBV9
J gene: TRBJ2-7

CDR3 protein: CASSEGPGGGSPLHF
clone size: NA
V gene: TRBV6-1
J gene: TRBJ1-6

CDR3 protein: CASSRQGLAGGITDTQYF
clone size: NA
V gene: TRBV5-1
J gene: TRBJ2-3

CDR3 protein: CASSVDSGTGSNEQFF
clone size: NA
V gene: TRBV9
J gene: TRBJ2-1

CDR3 protein: CASSSPYEQYF
clone size: once
V gene: TRBV6-6
J gene: TRBJ2-7

CDR3 protein: CASSRPGQVGGWEKLFF
clone size: NA
V gene: TRBV28
J gene: TRBJ1-4

CDR3 protein: CASSLQQGYNEQFF
clone size: NA
V gene: TRBV4-3
J gene: TRBJ2-1

CDR3 protein: CASSQPGNYSNQPQHF
clone size: medium-sized
V gene: TRBV23-1
J gene: TRBJ1-5

CDR3 protein: CAWSSSGAGYTF
clone size: NA
V gene: TRBV30
J gene: TRBJ1-2

CDR3 protein: CASRAATEAFF
clone size: NA
V gene: TRBV7-9
J gene: TRBJ1-1

CDR3 protein: CASSLSVGEWDQPQHF
clone size: NA
V gene: TRBV27
J gene: TRBJ1-5

CDR3 protein: CASSLVASNTEAFF
clone size: NA
V gene: TRBV5-4
J gene: TRBJ1-1

CDR3 protein: CSVHIQGRKTQYF
clone size: NA
V gene: TRBV29-1
J gene: TRBJ2-5

CDR3 protein: CASSSGRGDYGYTF
clone size: NA
V gene: TRBV7-9
J gene: TRBJ1-2

CDR3 protein: CASSLGWRTDTQYF
clone size: few
V gene: TRBV7-9
J gene: TRBJ2-3

CDR3 protein: CASNRGSSNQPQHF
clone size: NA
V gene: TRBV19
J gene: TRBJ1-5

CDR3 protein: CASSQDVGTAYSPLHF
clone size: NA
V gene: TRBV4-3
J gene: TRBJ1-6

CDR3 protein: CASRKDRGPHYEQYF
clone size: NA
V gene: TRBV7-6
J gene: TRBJ2-7

CDR3 protein: CASSQLRDMSNTEAFF
clone size: medium-sized
V gene: TRBV4-2
J gene: TRBJ1-1

CDR3 protein: CAWSLDTEAFF
clone size: NA
V gene: TRBV30
J gene: TRBJ1-1

CDR3 protein: CASSQESRGVLTDTQYF
clone size: NA
V gene: TRBV4-2
J gene: TRBJ2-3

CDR3 protein: CASSLGALETQYF
clone size: NA
V gene: TRBV7-6
J gene: TRBJ2-5

CDR3 protein: CAWSVAGREKLFF
clone size: NA
V gene: TRBV30
J gene: TRBJ1-4

CDR3 protein: CASSWNTRDHYEQYF
clone size: once
V gene: TRBV11-1
J gene: TRBJ2-7

CDR3 protein: CATSRDRANYGYTF
clone size: once
V gene: TRBV15
J gene: TRBJ1-2

CDR3 protein: CASRGGTGGSYTF
clone size: NA
V gene: TRBV2
J gene: TRBJ1-2

CDR3 protein: CASSGVNRALQETQYF
clone size: once
V gene: TRBV2
J gene: TRBJ2-5

CDR3 protein: CASSLAGEPTGELFF
clone size: few
V gene: TRBV11-2
J gene: TRBJ2-2

CDR3 protein: CASSGQGSEAFF
clone size: NA
V gene: TRBV18
J gene: TRBJ1-1

CDR3 protein: CASSPRGGNQPQHF
clone size: NA
V gene: TRBV18
J gene: TRBJ1-5